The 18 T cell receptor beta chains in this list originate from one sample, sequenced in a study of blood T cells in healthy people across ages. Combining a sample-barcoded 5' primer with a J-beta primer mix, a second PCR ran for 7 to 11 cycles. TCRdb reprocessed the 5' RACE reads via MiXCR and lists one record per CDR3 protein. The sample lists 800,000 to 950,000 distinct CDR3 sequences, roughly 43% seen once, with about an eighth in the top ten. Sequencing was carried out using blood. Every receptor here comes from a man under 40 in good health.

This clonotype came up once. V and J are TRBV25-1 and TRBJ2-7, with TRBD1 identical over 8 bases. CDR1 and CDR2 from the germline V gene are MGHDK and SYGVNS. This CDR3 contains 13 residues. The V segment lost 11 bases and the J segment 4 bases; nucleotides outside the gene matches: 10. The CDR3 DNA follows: TGTGCCGGCACCCCTAGGACAGGGTACGAGCAGTACTTC. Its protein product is CAGTPRTGYEQYF.

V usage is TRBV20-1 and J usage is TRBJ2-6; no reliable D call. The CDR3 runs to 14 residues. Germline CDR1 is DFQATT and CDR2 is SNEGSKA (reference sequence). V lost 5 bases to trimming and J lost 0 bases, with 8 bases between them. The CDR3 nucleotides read TGCAGTGCTGGTACGAACTCTGGGGCCAACGTCCTGACTTTC. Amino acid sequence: CSAGTNSGANVLTF.

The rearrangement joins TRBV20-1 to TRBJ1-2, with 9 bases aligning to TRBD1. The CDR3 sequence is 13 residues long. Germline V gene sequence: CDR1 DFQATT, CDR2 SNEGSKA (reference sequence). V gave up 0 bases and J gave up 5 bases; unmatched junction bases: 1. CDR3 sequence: CSAREDRGYGYTF. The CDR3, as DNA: TGCAGTGCTAGAGAGGACAGGGGATATGGCTACACCTTC.

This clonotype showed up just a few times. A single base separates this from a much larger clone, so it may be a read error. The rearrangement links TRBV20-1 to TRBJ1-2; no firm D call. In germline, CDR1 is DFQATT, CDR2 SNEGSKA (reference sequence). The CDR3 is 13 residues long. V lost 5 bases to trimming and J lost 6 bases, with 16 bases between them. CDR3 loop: CSASGLGANGYTF. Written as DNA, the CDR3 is TGCAGTGCTTCAGGACTCGGAGCGAATGGCTACACCTTC.

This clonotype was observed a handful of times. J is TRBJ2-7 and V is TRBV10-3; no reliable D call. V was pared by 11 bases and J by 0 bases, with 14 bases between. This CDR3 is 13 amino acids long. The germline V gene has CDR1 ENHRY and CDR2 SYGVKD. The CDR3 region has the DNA TGTGCCGCCGCCCCCCCAAGCTCCTACGAGCAGTACTTC. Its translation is CAAAPPSSYEQYF.

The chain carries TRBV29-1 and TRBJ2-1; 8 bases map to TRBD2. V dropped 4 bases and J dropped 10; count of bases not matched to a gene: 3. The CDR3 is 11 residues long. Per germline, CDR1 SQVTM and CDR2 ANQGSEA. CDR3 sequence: CSVVGGVEQFF. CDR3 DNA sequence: TGCAGCGTTGTCGGGGGGGTCGAGCAGTTCTTC.

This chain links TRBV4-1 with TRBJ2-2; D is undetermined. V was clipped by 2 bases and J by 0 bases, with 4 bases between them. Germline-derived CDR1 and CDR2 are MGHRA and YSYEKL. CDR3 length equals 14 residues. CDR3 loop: CASSQPTNTGELFF. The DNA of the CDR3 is TGCGCCAGCAGCCAACCCACGAACACCGGGGAGCTGTTTTTT.

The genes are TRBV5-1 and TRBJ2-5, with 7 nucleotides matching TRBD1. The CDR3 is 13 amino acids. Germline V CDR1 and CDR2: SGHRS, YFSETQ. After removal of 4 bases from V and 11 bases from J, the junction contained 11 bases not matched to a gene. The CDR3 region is CASSKQGSEEQYF. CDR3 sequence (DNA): TGCGCCAGCAGCAAACAGGGGTCTGAGGAGCAGTACTTC.

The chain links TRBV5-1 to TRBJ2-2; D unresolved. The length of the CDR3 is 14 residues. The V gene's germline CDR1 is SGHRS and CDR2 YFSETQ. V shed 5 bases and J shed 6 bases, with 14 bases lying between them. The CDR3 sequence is CASSGNYLSGELFF. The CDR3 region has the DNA TGCGCCAGCAGTGGGAACTACTTGTCCGGGGAGCTGTTTTTT.

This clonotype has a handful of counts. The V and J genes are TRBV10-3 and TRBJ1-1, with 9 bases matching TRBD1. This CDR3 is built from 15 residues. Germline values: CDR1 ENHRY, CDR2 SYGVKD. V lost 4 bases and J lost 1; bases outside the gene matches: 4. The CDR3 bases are TGTGCCATCAGTGGTGGGACAGGGCCGAACACTGAAGCTTTCTTT. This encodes CAISGGTGPNTEAFF.

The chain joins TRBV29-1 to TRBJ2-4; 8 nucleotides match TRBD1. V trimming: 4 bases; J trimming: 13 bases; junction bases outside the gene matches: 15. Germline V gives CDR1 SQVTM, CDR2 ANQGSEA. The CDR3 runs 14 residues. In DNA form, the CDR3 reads TGCAGCGTTGTGGGACAGGCCGATGGTGAAGAGCAGTACTTC. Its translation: CSVVGQADGEEQYF.

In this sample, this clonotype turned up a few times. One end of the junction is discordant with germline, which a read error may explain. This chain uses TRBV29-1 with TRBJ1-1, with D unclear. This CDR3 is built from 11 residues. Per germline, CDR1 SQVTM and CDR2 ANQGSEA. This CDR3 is CSGEGNTEAFF. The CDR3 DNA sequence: TGCAGCGGTGAAGGGAACACTGAAGCTTTCTTT.

The CDR3 bases are TGTGCCAGCAGGGGACTAGCAGTTATCAATGAGCAGTTCTTC. Translating it yields CASRGLAVINEQFF. The rearrangement joins TRBV27 to TRBJ2-1; the match to TRBD2 covers 9 bases. The CDR3 has 14 amino acids. Losses at the gene ends were 6 bases for V and 6 bases for J; bases not matched to a gene: 6. Germline V gene data show CDR1 as MNHEY and CDR2 as SMNVEV (reference sequence).

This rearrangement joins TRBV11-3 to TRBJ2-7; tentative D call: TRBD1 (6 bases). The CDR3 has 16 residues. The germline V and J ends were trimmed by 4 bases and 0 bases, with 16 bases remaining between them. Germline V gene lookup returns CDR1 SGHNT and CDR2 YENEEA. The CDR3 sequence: CASSSLGTPNSYEQYF. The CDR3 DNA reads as TGTGCCAGCAGCTCACTAGGGACACCCAACTCCTACGAGCAGTACTTC. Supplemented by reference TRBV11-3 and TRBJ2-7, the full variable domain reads EAGVVQSPRYKIIEKKQPVAFWCNPISGHNTLYWYLQNLGQGPELLIRYENEEAVDDSQLPKDRFSAERLKGVDSTLKIQPAELGDSAVYLCASSSLGTPNSYEQYFGPGTRLTVT.

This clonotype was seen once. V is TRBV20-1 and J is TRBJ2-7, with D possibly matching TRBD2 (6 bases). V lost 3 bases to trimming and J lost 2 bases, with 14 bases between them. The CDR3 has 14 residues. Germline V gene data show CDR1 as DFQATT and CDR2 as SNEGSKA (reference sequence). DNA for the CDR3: TGCAGTGCTAGTGGAGGGGAGTTCGCCTACGAGCAGTACTTC. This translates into CSASGGEFAYEQYF.

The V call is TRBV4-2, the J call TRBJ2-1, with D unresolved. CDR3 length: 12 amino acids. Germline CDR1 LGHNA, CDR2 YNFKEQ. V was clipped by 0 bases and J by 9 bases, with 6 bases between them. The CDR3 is CASSQDGSEQFF. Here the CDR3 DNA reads TGTGCCAGCAGCCAAGATGGATCTGAGCAGTTCTTC.

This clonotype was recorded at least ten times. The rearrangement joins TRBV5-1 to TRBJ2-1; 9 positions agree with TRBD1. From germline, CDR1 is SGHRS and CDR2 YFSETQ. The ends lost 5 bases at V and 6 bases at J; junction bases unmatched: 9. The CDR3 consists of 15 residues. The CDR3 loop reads CASRKQGAYGNEQFF. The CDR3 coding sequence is TGCGCCAGCAGAAAACAGGGGGCTTACGGCAATGAGCAGTTCTTC.

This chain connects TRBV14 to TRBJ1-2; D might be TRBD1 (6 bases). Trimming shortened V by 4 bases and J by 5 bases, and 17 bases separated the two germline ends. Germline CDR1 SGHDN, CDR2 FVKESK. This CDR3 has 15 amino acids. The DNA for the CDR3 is TGTGCCAGCAGCCCGCGGACAAAGGGGGGTTATGGCTACACCTTC. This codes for CASSPRTKGGYGYTF.